The source of this TCR beta chain is a study of cytomegalovirus exposure and HLA in healthy donors. About the study: Out of 398 genotyped donors, roughly 80% belonged to the Caucasian-associated ancestry cluster. Broader study findings: An analysis done earlier found most TCR beta V segments productive about 87% or about 30% of the time. Across donors, sequencing depth was assumed by presence/absence analyses to be roughly uniform. Most TCR sequences were seen very rarely across donors, but some public TCRs occurred in many.

Primers for the PCR totalled 60 Vbeta and 13 Jbeta. The assay was immunoSEQ multiplex PCR, and TCRdb's table has in-frame clones only and misses some. The table includes around 210,000 clones, roughly 84% detected once. About this clone itself: Its matching antigen is unknown.

The CDR3 has 15 amino acids. The germline V gene has CDR1 MNHEY and CDR2 SMNVEV (reference sequence). The V end was cut by 5 bases, the J end by 1 base, with 15 bases between. The V call is TRBV27, the J call TRBJ2-7; tentatively, D is TRBD1 (6 bases). Sequenced material: PBMCs. This receptor was identified in a man over 45 in good health and CMV-seronegative. The DNA of the CDR3 is TGTGCCAGCAGTCTCCGACAGGTTTCTTCCTACGAGCAGTACTTC. Residues: CASSLRQVSSYEQYF.